This TCR beta chain was retrieved from a study of blood T cell repertoires in COVID-19. V gave up 5 bases and J gave up 1 base, with 13 bases separating them. Germline V lookup: CDR1 SGHAT, CDR2 FQNNGV. The CDR3 covers 15 residues. Sequenced by immunoSEQ multiplex PCR; TCRdb stores in-frame clones only, minus some. The sample holds approximately 380,000 clones, approximately 89% seen once. V is TRBV11-2 and J is TRBJ2-3; possible D gene TRBD2, 6 bases. The TCR originated in a woman aged 40 to 50 who had been exposed to COVID-19. The specimen was PBMCs or T cells enriched from blood (not recorded which). DNA of the CDR3: TGTGCCAGCAGCGTAGGCGGACTACGCACAGATACGCAGTATTTT. It encodes CASSVGGLRTDTQYF.